This TCR beta chain originates from a study of glioma-infiltrating T cells. Study-level results: Very few CDR3 sequences were shared between tissue and blood. Non-neoplastic patients had below-expected tissue-blood divergence, while all gliomas exceeded expectation.

On this clonotype: Its antigen is unknown. The junction shows a germline mismatch at one end, possibly a read error.

Amplification of TCR alpha and beta CDR3 regions from RNA used iRepertoire nested multiplex PCR. Input was roughly 100-450 ng of tissue mRNA or PBMC total RNA. MiXCR was run by TCRdb on the multiplex PCR reads, yielding one entry per CDR3 protein. The table shows around 180,000 distinct CDR3 sequences, with around 45% occurring only once. CDR1 is MNHNS, CDR2 SASEGT, per germline. The CDR3 spans 20 residues. The genes are TRBV6-1 and TRBJ2-5; 7 nucleotides match TRBD2. Specimen: glioma tissue, nonneoplastic brain tissue, or PBMCs (not recorded which). This receptor was obtained from a human donor with low-grade glioma or glioblastoma, undergoing nonglioma brain surgery, or in good health (not recorded which). The CDR3: CAISEPFSGHTTPNQETQYF. The CDR3 DNA sequence: TGTGCCATCAGTGAGCCATTTAGCGGGCACACTACACCCAACCAAGAGACCCAGTACTTC.